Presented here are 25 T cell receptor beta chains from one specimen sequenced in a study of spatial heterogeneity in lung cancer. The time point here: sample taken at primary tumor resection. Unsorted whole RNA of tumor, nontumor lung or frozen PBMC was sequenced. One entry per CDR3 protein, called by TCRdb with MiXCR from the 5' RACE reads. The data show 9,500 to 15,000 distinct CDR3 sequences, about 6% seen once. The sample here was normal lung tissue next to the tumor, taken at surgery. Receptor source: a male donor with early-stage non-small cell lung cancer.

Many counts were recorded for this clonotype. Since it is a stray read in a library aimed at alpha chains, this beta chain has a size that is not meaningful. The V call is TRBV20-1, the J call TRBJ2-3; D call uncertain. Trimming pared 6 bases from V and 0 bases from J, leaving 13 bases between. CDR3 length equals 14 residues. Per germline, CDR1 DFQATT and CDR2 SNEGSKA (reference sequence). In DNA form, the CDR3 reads TGCAGTGCCTTTCGATACAGCAGCACAGATACGCAGTATTTT. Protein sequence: CSAFRYSSTDTQYF.

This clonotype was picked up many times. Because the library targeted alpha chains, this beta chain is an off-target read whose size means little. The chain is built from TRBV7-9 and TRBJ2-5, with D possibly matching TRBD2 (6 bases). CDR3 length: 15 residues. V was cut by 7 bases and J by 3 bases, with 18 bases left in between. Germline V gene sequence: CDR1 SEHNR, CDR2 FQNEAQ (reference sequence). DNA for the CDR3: TGTGCCAGCACCTCCTGGGTTGGGGGGAAAGAGACCCAGTACTTC. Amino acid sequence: CASTSWVGGKETQYF.

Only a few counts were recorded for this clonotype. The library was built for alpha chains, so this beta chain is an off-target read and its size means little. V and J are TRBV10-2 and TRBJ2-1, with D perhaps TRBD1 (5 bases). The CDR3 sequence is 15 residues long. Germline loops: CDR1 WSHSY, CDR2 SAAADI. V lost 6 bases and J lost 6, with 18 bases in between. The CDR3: CASRALAQGANEQFF. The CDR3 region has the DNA TGCGCCAGCAGGGCCCTGGCTCAGGGCGCCAATGAGCAGTTCTTC.

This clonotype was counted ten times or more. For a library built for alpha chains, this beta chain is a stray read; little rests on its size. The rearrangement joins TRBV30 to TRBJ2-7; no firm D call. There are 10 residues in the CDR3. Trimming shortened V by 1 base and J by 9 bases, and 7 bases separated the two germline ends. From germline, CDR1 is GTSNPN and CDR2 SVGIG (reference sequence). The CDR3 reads CAWSASRQYF. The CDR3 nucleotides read TGTGCCTGGAGTGCCTCCCGGCAGTACTTC.

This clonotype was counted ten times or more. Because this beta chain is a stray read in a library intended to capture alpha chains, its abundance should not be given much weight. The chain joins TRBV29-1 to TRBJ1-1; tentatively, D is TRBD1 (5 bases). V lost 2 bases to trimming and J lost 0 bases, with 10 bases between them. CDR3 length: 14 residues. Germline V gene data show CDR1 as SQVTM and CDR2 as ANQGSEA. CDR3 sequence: CSVERGGVNTEAFF. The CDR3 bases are TGCAGCGTTGAACGGGGAGGGGTGAACACTGAAGCTTTCTTT.

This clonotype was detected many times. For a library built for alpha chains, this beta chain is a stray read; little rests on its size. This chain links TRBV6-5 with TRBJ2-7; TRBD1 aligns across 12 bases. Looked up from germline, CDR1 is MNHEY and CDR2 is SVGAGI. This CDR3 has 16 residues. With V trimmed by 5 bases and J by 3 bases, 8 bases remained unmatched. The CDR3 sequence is CASSEGTGGSLYEQYF. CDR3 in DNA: TGTGCCAGCAGTGAAGGGACAGGGGGCTCCCTCTACGAGCAGTACTTC.

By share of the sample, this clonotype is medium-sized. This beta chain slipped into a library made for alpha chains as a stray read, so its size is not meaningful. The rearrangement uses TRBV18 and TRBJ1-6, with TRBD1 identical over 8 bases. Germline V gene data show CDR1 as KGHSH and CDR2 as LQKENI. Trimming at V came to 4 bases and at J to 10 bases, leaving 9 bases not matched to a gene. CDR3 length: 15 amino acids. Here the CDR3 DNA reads TGTGCCAGCTCACTCGGACAGGGATTAATCTCACCCCTCCACTTT. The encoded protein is CASSLGQGLISPLHF. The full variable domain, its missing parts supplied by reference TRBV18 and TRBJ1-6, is NAGVMQNPRHLVRRRGQEARLRCSPMKGHSHVYWYRQLPEEGLKFMVYLQKENIIDESGMPKERFSAEFPKEGPSILRIQQVVRGDSAAYFCASSLGQGLISPLHFGNGTRLTVT.

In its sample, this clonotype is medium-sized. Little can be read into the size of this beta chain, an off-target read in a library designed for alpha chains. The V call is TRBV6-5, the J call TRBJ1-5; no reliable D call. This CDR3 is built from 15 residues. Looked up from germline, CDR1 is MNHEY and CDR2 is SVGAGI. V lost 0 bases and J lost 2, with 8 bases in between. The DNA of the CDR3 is TGTGCCAGCAGTTACTCACGATACGGCAATCAGCCCCAGCATTTT. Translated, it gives CASSYSRYGNQPQHF.

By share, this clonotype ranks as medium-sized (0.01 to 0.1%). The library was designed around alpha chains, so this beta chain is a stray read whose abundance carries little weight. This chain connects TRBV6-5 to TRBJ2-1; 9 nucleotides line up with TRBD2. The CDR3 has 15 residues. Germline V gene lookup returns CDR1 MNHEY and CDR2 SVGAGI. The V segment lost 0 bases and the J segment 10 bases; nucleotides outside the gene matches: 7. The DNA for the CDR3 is TGTGCCAGCAGTTACTCCCGTCTAGCGGGACAAGAGCAGTTCTTC. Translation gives CASSYSRLAGQEQFF.

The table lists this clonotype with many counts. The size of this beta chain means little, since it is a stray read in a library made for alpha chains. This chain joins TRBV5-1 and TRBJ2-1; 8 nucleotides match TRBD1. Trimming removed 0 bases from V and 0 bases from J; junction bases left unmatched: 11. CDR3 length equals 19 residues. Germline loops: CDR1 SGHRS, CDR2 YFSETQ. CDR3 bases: TGCGCCAGCAGCTTGGCCTGGACAGGGTCGCGGGTCTCCTACAATGAGCAGTTCTTC. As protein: CASSLAWTGSRVSYNEQFF.

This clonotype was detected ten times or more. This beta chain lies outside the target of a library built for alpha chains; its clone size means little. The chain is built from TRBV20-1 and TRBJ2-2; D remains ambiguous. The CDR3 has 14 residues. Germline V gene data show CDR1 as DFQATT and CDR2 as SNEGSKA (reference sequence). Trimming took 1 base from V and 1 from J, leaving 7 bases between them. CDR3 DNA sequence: TGCAGTGCTAGAGGCAGATTGAACACCGGGGAGCTGTTTTTT. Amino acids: CSARGRLNTGELFF.

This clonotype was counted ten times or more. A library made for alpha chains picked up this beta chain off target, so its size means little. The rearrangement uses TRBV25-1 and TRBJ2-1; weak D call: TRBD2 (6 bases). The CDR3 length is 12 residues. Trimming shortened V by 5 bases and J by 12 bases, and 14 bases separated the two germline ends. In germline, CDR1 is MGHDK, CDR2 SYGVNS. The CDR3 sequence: CASSPGLRRQFF. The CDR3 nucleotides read TGTGCCAGCAGTCCGGGACTCAGGAGGCAGTTCTTC.

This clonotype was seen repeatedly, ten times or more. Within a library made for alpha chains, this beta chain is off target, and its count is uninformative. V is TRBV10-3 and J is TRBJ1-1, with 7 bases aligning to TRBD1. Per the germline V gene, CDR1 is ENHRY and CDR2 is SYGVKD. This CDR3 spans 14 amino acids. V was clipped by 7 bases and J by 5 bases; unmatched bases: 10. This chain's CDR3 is CAITPTGMRTEAFF. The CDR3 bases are TGTGCCATCACCCCGACAGGGATGAGGACTGAAGCTTTCTTT.

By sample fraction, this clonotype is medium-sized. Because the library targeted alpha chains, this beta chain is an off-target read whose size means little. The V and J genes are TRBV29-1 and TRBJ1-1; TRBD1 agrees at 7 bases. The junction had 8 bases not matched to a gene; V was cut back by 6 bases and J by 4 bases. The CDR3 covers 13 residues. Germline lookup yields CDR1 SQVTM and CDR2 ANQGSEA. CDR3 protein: CSVARQGITEAFF. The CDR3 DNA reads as TGCAGCGTGGCCCGACAGGGAATCACTGAAGCTTTCTTT. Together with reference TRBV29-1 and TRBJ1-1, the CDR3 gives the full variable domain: SAVISQKPSRDICQRGTSLTIQCQVDSQVTMMFWYRQQPGQSLTLIATANQGSEATYESGFVIDKFPISRPNLTFSTLTVSNMSPEDSSIYLCSVARQGITEAFFGQGTRLTVV.

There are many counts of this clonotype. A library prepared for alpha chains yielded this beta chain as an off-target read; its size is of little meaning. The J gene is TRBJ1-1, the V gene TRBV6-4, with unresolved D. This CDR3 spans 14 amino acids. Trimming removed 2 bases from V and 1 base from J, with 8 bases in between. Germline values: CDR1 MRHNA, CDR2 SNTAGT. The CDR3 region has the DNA TGTGCCAGCAGTGACGGGCAGCCGAACACTGAAGCTTTCTTT. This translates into CASSDGQPNTEAFF.

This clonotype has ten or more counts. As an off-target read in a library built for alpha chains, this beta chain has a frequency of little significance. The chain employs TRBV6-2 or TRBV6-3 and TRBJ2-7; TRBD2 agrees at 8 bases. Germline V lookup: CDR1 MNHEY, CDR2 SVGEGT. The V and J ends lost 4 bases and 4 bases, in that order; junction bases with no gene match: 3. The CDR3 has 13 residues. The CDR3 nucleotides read TGTGCCAGCAGTTCTAGCGGGTTTTACGAGCAGTACTTC. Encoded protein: CASSSSGFYEQYF.

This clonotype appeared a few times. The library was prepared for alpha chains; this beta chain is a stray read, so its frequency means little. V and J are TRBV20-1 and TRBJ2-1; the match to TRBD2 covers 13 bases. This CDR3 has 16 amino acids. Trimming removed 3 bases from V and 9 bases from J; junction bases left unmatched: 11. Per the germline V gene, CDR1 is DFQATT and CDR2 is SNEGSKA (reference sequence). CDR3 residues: CSARVPTSGRAGEQFF. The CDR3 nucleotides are TGCAGTGCTAGGGTCCCAACTAGCGGGAGGGCCGGTGAGCAGTTCTTC.

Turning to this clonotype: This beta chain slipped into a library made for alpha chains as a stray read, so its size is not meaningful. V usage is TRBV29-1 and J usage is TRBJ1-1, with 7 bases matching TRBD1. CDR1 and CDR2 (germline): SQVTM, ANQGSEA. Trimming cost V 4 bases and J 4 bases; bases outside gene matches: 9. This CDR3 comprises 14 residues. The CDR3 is CSVGVGTVGTEAFF. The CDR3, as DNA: TGCAGCGTTGGAGTAGGGACAGTCGGCACTGAAGCTTTCTTT. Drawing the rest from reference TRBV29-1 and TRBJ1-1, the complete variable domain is SAVISQKPSRDICQRGTSLTIQCQVDSQVTMMFWYRQQPGQSLTLIATANQGSEATYESGFVIDKFPISRPNLTFSTLTVSNMSPEDSSIYLCSVGVGTVGTEAFFGQGTRLTVV.

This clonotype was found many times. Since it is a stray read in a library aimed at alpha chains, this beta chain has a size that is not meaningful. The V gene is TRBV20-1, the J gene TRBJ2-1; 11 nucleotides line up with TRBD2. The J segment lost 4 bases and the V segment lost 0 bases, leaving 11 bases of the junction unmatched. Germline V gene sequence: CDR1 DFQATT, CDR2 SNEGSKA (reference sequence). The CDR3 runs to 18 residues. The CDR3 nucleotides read TGCAGTGCTAGAGATTACCGAAGTAGCGGGAGGGATTACAATGAGCAGTTCTTC. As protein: CSARDYRSSGRDYNEQFF.

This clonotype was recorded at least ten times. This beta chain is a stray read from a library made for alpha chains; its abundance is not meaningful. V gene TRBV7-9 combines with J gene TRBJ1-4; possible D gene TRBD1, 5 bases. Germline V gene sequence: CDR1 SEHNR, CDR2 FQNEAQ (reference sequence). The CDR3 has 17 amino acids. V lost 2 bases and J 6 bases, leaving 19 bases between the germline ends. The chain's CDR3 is CASSLRGRQGGYEKLFF. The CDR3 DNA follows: TGTGCCAGCAGCTTAAGGGGACGGCAGGGAGGATATGAAAAACTGTTTTTT.

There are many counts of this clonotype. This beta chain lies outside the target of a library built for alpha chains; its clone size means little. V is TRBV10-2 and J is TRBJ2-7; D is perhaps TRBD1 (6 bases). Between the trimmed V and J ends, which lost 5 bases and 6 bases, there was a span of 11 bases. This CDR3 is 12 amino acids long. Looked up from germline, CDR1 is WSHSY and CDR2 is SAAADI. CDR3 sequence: CASSSTGREQYF. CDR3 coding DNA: TGCGCCAGCAGTTCGACAGGACGCGAGCAGTACTTC.

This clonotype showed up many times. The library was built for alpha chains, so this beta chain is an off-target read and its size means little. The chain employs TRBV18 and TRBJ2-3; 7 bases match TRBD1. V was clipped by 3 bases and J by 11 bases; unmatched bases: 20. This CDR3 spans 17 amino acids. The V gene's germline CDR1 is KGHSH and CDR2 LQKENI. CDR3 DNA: TGTGCCAGCTCACCGGGTAGACTTTCGGGACAGATCGGAGGGCAGTATTTT. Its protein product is CASSPGRLSGQIGGQYF.

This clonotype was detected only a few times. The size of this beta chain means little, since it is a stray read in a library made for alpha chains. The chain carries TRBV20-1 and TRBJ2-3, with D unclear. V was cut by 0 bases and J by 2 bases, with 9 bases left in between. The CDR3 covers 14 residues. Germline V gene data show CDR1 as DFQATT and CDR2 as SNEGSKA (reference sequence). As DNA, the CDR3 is TGCAGTGCTAGAGAGCCACTCTCCACAGATACGCAGTATTTT. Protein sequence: CSAREPLSTDTQYF.

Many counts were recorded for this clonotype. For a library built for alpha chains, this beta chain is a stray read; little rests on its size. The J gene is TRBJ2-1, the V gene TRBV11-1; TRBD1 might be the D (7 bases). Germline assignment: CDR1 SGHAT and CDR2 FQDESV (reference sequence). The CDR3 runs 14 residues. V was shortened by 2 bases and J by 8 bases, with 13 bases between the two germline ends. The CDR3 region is CASSLMEGADEQFF. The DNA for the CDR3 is TGTGCCAGCAGCTTAATGGAGGGGGCGGATGAGCAGTTCTTC.

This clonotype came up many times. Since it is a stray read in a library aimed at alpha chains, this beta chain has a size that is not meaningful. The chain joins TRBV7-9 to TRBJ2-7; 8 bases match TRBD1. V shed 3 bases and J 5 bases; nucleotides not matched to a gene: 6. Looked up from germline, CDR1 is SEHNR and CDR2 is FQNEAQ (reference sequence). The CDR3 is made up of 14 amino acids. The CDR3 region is CASSLTDRDDEQYF. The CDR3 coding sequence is TGTGCCAGCAGCTTGACGGACAGGGACGACGAGCAGTACTTC.